A single sample is the source of the 4 T cell receptor beta chains below, sequenced in a study of CD8 T cells in Susac syndrome. Random-hexamer reverse transcription was applied to about 0.45 to 1 ug RNA. TCRdb re-analysed the immunoSEQ multiplex PCR reads in MiXCR, keeping a single row per CDR3 protein. The sample includes about 120,000 distinct CDR3 sequences, about 90% of them seen just once. Sequencing was carried out using CD8+ T cells from PBMCs. Source of these receptors: a human donor in good health.

V is TRBV6-6 and J is TRBJ2-2; D unclear. Germline loops: CDR1 MNHNY, CDR2 SVGAGI (reference sequence). This CDR3 comprises 15 residues. Trimming removed 7 bases from V and 4 bases from J, with 16 bases in between. The CDR3 coding sequence is TGTGCCAGCACCGGCCGTGGCCTAGGCACCGGGGAGCTGTTTTTT. It codes for CASTGRGLGTGELFF.

The chain recombines TRBV3-1 with TRBJ2-5; tentatively, D is TRBD1 (6 bases). CDR3 length equals 16 residues. Germline loops: CDR1 LGHDT, CDR2 YNNKEL (reference sequence). The germline V and J ends were trimmed by 0 bases and 1 base, with 12 bases remaining between them. CDR3 DNA: TGTGCCAGCAGCCAAGACACGGACAGATTCCAAGAGACCCAGTACTTC. It translates to CASSQDTDRFQETQYF.

This chain connects TRBV5-1 to TRBJ2-7; tentative D call: TRBD2 (6 bases). V lost 4 bases and J 3 bases, leaving 20 bases between the germline ends. Germline assignment: CDR1 SGHRS and CDR2 YFSETQ. This CDR3 spans 16 amino acids. The CDR3 sequence is CASSIEAGGRNYEQYF. As DNA, the CDR3 is TGCGCCAGCAGCATAGAAGCCGGGGGAAGGAACTACGAGCAGTACTTC.

V is TRBV19 and J is TRBJ2-1; D may be TRBD1 (5 bases). Germline assignment: CDR1 LNHDA and CDR2 SQIVND (reference sequence). CDR3 size: 14 residues. V lost 0 bases and J lost 6, with 9 bases in between. Here the CDR3 reads CASSIEGRANEQFF. The CDR3 DNA is TGTGCCAGTAGTATAGAGGGCAGGGCCAATGAGCAGTTCTTC.